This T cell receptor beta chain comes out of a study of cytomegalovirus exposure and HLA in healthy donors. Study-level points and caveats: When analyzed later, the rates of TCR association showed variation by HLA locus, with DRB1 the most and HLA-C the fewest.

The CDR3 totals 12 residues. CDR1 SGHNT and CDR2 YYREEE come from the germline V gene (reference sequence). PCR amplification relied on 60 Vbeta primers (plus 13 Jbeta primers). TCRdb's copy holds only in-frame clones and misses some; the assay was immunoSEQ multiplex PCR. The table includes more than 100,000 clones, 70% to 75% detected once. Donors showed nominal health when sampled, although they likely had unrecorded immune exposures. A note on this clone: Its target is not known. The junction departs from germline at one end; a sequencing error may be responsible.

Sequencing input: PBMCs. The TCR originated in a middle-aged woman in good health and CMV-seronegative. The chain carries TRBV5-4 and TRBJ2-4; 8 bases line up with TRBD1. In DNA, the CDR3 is TGTGCCAGCAAAGGACAGGGCTGGGATTGGCACTTC. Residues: CASKGQGWDWHF.